The 4 T cell receptor beta chains reported below all come from one sample, sequenced in a study of CD8 T cells in ankylosing spondylitis. TCRdb reanalysed the 5' RACE reads using MiXCR and keeps one entry per CDR3 protein. The sample includes roughly 42,000 distinct CDR3 sequences, 2.7% seen only once; the top ten take 4.6%. The sample comprised blood, either unsorted or a sorted T cell fraction (not recorded which). Every receptor here comes from a male donor with ankylosing spondylitis or in good health (not recorded which).

This clonotype was detected ten times or more. This rearrangement joins TRBV9 to TRBJ1-2, with D maybe TRBD1 (5 bases). Trimming pared 0 bases from V and 7 bases from J, leaving 13 bases between. The CDR3 has 14 amino acids. CDR1 and CDR2 (germline): SGDLS, YYNGEE. The CDR3 sequence: CASSVGADSSGYTF. The DNA for the CDR3 is TGTGCCAGCAGCGTAGGGGCCGACAGTTCTGGCTACACCTTC.

J is TRBJ2-7 and V is TRBV9, with 8 bases matching TRBD2. This CDR3 has 14 amino acids. CDR1 and CDR2 (germline): SGDLS, YYNGEE. CDR3 loop: CHSSSIETSAEQYF. CDR3 bases: TGTCACAGCAGCTCGATCGAGACTAGCGCCGAGCAGTACTTC.

This clonotype was counted at least ten times. The chain uses TRBV9 and TRBJ2-2; D remains ambiguous. The CDR3 totals 15 residues. Per germline, CDR1 SGDLS and CDR2 YYNGEE. Trimming left V 0 bases short and J 1 base short, with 7 bases between. CDR3 nucleotides: TGTGCCAGCAGCGTAGGTCCCGAGAACACCGGGGAGCTGTTTTTT. Encoded protein: CASSVGPENTGELFF.

This clonotype appeared many times. The rearrangement joins TRBV9 to TRBJ2-5; 13 nucleotides align to TRBD2. V shed 4 bases and J 5 bases; nucleotides not matched to a gene: 8. Germline lookup yields CDR1 SGDLS and CDR2 YYNGEE. The CDR3 covers 16 residues. DNA of the CDR3: TGTGCCAGCAGCACAACGACTAGCGGGAGGAAGGAGACCCAGTACTTC. Its protein product is CASSTTTSGRKETQYF.